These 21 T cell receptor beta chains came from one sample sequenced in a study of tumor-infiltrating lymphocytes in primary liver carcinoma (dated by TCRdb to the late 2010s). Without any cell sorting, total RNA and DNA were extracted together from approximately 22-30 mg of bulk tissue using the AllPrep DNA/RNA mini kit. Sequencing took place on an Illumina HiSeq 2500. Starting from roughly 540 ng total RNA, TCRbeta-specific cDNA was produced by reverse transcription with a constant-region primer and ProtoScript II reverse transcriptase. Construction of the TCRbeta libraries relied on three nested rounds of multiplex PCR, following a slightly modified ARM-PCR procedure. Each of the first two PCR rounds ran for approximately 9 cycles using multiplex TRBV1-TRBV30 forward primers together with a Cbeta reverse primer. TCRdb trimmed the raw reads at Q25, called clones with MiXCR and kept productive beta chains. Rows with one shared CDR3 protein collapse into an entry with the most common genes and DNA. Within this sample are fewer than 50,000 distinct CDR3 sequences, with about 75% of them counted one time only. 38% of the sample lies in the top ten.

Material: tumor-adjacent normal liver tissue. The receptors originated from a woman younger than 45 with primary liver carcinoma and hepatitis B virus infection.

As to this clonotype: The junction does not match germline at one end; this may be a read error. CDR3 in DNA: TGTGCCAGGAGAAGAGGTGAGCATTCACCACTCCACTTT. It encodes CARRRGEHSPLHF. The chain links TRBV6-5 to TRBJ1-6; D remains unclear. Germline CDR1 MNHEY, CDR2 SVGAGI. The CDR3 length is 13 residues.

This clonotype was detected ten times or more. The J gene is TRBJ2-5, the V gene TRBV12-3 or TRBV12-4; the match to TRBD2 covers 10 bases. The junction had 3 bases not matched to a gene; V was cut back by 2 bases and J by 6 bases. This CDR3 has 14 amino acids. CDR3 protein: CASSLSSGRQTQYF. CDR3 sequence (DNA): TGTGCCAGCAGTTTATCTAGCGGGAGACAGACCCAGTACTTC.

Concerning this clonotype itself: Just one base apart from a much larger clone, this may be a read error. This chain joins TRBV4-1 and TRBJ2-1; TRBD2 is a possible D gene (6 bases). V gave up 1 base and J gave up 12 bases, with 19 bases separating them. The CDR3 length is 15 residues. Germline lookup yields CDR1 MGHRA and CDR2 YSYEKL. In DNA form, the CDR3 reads TGCGCCAGCAGCCAAGGTGGACTAAAGCGCGATGTGCAGTTCTTC. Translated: CASSQGGLKRDVQFF.

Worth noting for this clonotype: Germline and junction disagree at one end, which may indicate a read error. CDR3 amino acids: CAWRELGGDIGELFF. The DNA for the CDR3 is TGTGCCTGGAGAGAACTCGGGGGGGACATCGGGGAGCTATTTTTT. The chain couples TRBV30 to TRBJ2-2, with 8 nucleotides matching TRBD2. CDR3 length: 15 residues. Germline V lookup: CDR1 GTSNPN, CDR2 SVGIG (reference sequence).

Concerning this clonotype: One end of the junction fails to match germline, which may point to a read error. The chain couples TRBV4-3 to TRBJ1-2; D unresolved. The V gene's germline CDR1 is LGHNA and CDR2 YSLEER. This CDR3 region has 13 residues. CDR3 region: CASIQEPDYGYTF. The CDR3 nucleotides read TGCGCCAGCATCCAAGAACCGGATTATGGCTACACCTTC.

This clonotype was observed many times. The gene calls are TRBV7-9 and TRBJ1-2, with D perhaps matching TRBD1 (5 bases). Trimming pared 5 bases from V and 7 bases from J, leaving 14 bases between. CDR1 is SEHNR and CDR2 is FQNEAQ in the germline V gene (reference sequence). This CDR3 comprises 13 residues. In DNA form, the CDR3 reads TGTGCCAGCAGCCCCCCTGGGGACCTTGGCTACACCTTC. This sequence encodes CASSPPGDLGYTF. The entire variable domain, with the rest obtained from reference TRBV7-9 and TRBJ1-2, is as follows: DTGVSQNPRHKITKRGQNVTFRCDPISEHNRLYWYRQTLGQGPEFLTYFQNEAQLEKSRLLSDRFSAERPKGSFSTLEIQRTEQGDSAMYLCASSPPGDLGYTFGSGTRLTVV.

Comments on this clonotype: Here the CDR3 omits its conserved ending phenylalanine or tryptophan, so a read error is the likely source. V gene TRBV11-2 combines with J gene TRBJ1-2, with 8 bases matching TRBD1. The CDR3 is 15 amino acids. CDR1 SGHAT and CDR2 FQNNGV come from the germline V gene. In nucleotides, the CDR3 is TGTGTCAGCAGCCGCAGGGGGCGCGGGGAATATGGCTACACCATC. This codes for CVSSRRGRGEYGYTI.

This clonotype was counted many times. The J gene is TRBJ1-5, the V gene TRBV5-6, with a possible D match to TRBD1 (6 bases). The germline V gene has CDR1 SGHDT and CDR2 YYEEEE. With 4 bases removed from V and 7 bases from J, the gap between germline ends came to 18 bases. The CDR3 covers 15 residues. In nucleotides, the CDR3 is TGTGCCAGCAGCCTATGGACAGCCTCCCGGCAGCCCCAGCATTTT. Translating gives CASSLWTASRQPQHF. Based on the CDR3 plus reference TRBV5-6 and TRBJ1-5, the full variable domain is DAGVTQSPTHLIKTRGQQVTLRCSPKSGHDTVSWYQQALGQGPQFIFQYYEEEERQRGNFPDRFSGHQFPNYSSELNVNALLLGDSALYLCASSLWTASRQPQHFGDGTRLSIL.

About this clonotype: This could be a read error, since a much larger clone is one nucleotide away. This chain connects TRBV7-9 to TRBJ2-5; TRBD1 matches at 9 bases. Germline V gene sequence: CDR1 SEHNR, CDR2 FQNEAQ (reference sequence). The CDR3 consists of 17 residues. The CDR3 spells CSSRGTGGVSGKETQYF. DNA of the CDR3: TGTTCCAGCAGGGGAACAGGGGGCGTGTCAGGGAAAGAGACCCAGTACTTC.

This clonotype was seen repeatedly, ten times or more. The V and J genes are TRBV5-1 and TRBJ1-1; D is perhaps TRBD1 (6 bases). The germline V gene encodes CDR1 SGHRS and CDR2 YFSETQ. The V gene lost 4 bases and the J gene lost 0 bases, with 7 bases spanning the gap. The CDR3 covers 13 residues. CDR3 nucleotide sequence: TGCGCCAGCAGCCGGGACATGAACACTGAAGCTTTCTTT. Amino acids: CASSRDMNTEAFF.

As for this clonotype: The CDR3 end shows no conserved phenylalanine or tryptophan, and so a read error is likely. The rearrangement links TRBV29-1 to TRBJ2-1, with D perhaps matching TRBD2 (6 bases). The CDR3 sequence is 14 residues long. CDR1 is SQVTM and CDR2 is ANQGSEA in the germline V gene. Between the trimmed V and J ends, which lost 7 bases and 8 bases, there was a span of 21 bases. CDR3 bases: TGCAGCGGCGCTGCCGGGAGCCTAGTCGATGAGCAGTTCCTC. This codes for CSGAAGSLVDEQFL.

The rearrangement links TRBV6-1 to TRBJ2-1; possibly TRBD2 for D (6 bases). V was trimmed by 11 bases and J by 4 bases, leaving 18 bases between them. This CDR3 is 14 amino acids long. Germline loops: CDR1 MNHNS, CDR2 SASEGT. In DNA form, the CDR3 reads TGTGCCGGCGGGGAGACAGCGCATTACAATGAGCAGTTCTTC. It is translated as CAGGETAHYNEQFF.

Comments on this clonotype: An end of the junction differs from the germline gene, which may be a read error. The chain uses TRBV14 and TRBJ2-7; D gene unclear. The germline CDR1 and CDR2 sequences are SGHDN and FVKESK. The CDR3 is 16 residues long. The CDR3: CTSSPRRSWETYEQYF. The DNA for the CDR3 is TGTACCAGCAGCCCGCGCAGGAGTTGGGAAACCTACGAGCAGTACTTC.

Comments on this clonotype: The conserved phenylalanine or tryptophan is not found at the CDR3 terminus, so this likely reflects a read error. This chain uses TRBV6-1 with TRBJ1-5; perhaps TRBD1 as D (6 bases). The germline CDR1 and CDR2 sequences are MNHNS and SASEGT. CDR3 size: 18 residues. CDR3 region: CASSERRDTLYSNQPQHY. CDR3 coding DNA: TGCGCCAGCAGTGAACGGAGGGACACCCTCTATAGCAATCAGCCCCAGCATTAT.

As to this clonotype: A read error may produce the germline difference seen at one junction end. CDR3 sequence: CASSPARGYNSPLHF. DNA of the CDR3: TGCGCCAGCAGCCCTGCCAGGGGTTATAATTCACCCCTCCACTTT. V usage is TRBV28 and J usage is TRBJ1-6, with TRBD1 as a possible D gene (6 bases). This CDR3 comprises 15 residues. Germline V gene lookup returns CDR1 MDHEN and CDR2 SYDVKM.

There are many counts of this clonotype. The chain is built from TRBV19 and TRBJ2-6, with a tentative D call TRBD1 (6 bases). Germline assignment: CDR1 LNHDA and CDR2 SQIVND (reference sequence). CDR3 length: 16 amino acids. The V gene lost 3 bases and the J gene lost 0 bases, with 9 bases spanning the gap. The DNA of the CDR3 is TGTGCCAGTAGTATGGACAGAAACTCTGGGGCCAACGTCCTGACTTTC. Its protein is CASSMDRNSGANVLTF.

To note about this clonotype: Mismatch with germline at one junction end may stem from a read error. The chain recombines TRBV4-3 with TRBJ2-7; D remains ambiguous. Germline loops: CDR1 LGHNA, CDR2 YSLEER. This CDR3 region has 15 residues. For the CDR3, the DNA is TGCGTCAGCAGCCCCCTCCTTGGAACAGAGTACGAGCAGTACTTC. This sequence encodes CVSSPLLGTEYEQYF.

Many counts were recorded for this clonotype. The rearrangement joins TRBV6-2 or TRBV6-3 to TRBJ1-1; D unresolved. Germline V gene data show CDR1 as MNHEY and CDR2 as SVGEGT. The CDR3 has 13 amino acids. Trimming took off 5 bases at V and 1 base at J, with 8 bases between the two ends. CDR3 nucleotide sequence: TGTGCCAGCAGTACGACCGAGAACACTGAAGCTTTCTTT. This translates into CASSTTENTEAFF.

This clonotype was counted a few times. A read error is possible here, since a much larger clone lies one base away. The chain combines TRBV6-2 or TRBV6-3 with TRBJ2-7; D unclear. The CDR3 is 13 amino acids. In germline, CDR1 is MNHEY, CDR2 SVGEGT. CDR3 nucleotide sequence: TGTGTCAGCAGTCACGACTCTACCTACGAGCAGTACTTC. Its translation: CVSSHDSTYEQYF.

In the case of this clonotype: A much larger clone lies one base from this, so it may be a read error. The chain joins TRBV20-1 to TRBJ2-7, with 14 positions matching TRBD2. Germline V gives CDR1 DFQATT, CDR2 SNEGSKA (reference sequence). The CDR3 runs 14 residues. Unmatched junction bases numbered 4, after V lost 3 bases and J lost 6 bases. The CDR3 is CSASRTSGRREQYF. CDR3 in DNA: TGCAGTGCTAGTCGGACTAGCGGGAGGCGCGAGCAGTACTTC.

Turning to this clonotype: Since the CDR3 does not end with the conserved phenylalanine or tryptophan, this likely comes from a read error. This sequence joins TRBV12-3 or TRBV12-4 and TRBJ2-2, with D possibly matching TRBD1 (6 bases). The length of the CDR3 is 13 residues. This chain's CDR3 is CANSLTGIGELFL. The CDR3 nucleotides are TGTGCCAACAGTTTGACAGGAATTGGGGAGCTGTTTCTT.